Sequencing of this T cell receptor (beta chain) was carried out in a study of neoadjuvant anti-PD-1 for oral cavity cancer. Study context: Patients mostly received three to four biweekly nivolumab doses at 3 mg/kg before surgery. Around day 43, patients without progression received a fourth nivolumab dose before surgery.

Produced via immunoSEQ multiplex PCR; TCRdb's table is partial and in-frame only. The repertoire consists of 15,000 or so clones, with under 70% occurring once and the leading ten covering 2.8%. The receptor was derived from a person aged 35 to 85 with oral cavity squamous cell carcinoma. The sample here was PBMCs, taken before nivolumab (anti-PD-1) treatment.

For the CDR3, the DNA is TGCAGCGCCGGACAGGGGGCGAACTCTGAGCAGTTCTTC. As protein: CSAGQGANSEQFF. V gene TRBV29-1 combines with J gene TRBJ2-1, with 11 bases that match TRBD1. V gave up 7 bases and J gave up 9 bases; unmatched junction bases: 8. From germline, CDR1 is SQVTM and CDR2 ANQGSEA. This CDR3 comprises 13 residues.